These 24 T cell receptor beta chains originate from one sample sequenced in a study of breast tumors, draining lymph nodes, adjacent tissues. TCRdb independently ran MiXCR on the multiplex PCR reads; one entry per CDR3 protein. The sample shows about 110,000 distinct CDR3 sequences, about 30% of them seen only once. Axillary draining lymph nodes of breast cancer patients supplied the node samples. Input material: axillary lymph node tissue. These receptors originate from a female donor with breast cancer. Some clones in this sample may be carry-over from other donors' samples.

The table lists this clonotype with a count of one. The DNA is left out, because the CDR3 cannot be placed on it with certainty; the CDR3 is given as TCRdb lists it. The V and J genes are TRBV20-1 and TRBJ2-5; TRBD1, the table's D call, was not compared with the DNA. CDR1 DFQATT and CDR2 SNEGSKA come from the germline V gene (reference sequence). The CDR3 is 21 residues long, ends included. The CDR3 sequence is CRRDRQNTEAFFGQFAETQYF.

The chain joins TRBV2 to TRBJ2-7, with D maybe TRBD1 (5 bases). Trimming removed 3 bases at V and 4 bases at J, with 16 bases between. The germline V gene has CDR1 SNHLY and CDR2 FYNNEI. The CDR3 length is 15 residues. CDR3 sequence: CASSEGRANRYEQYF. The CDR3 bases are TGTGCCAGCAGTGAGGGCAGGGCCAATAGGTACGAGCAGTACTTC.

This chain joins TRBV12-3 or TRBV12-4 and TRBJ1-5; D remains unclear. The V and J ends lost 3 bases and 14 bases respectively, with 14 bases between them. This CDR3 has 12 residues. Written as DNA, the CDR3 is TGTGCCAGCAGTTTCGCCAGGAACTACGAGCATTTT. This gives the protein CASSFARNYEHF.

The chain joins TRBV7-2 to TRBJ1-2; D remains ambiguous. This CDR3 contains 14 residues. V lost 5 bases and J lost 4, with 14 bases in between. Germline V CDR1 and CDR2: SGHTA, FQGNSA. The DNA for the CDR3 is TGTGCCAGCAGCAGCCAGAGGCTCGGCTATGGCTACACCTTC. It codes for CASSSQRLGYGYTF.

This clonotype showed up many times. The V gene is TRBV12-3 or TRBV12-4, the J gene TRBJ2-1; D gene uncertain. Trimming shortened V by 5 bases and J by 7 bases, and 6 bases separated the two germline ends. CDR3 length equals 11 residues. CDR3 amino acids: CASSTLNEQFF. The CDR3 nucleotides read TGTGCCAGCAGTACGCTAAATGAGCAGTTCTTC.

In this sample, this clonotype turned up many times. The V and J genes are TRBV6-6 and TRBJ1-2, with D tentatively TRBD1 (6 bases). The V end lost 4 bases, the J end lost 0 bases, and 9 bases lay between the germline ends. CDR1 is MNHNY and CDR2 is SVGAGI in the germline V gene (reference sequence). The CDR3 has 14 amino acids. In nucleotides, the CDR3 is TGTGCCAGCAGTTTGGACAGTGCTAACTATGGCTACACCTTC. It yields the protein CASSLDSANYGYTF.

The chain joins TRBV5-1 to TRBJ2-1; D is perhaps TRBD2 (5 bases). The CDR3 contains 13 residues. CDR1 and CDR2 from the germline V gene are SGHRS and YFSETQ. Trimming stripped 3 bases from V and 13 bases from J, with 17 bases between. CDR3 bases: TGCGCCAGCAGCTCATCGGGAAGAGGTGACCAGTTCTTC. It translates to CASSSSGRGDQFF.

The sample holds many counts of this clonotype. This sequence joins TRBV5-5 and TRBJ1-4; TRBD1 might be the D (5 bases). Trimming removed 4 bases from V and 7 bases from J, with 8 bases in between. Germline CDR1 is SGHKS and CDR2 is YYEKEE (reference sequence). CDR3 length: 12 amino acids. The CDR3, as DNA: TGTGCCAGCAGCGAGGACACTGAAAAACTGTTTTTT. Translation gives CASSEDTEKLFF. The full variable domain, completed using reference TRBV5-5 and TRBJ1-4, is DAGVTQSPTHLIKTRGQQVTLRCSPISGHKSVSWYQQVLGQGPQFIFQYYEKEERGRGNFPDRFSARQFPNYSSELNVNALLLGDSALYLCASSEDTEKLFFGSGTQLSVL.

This chain joins TRBV20-1 and TRBJ2-7; D is uncertain. Germline CDR1 is DFQATT and CDR2 is SNEGSKA (reference sequence). With 0 bases removed from V and 0 bases from J, the gap between germline ends came to 15 bases. This CDR3 comprises 16 residues. The CDR3 reads CSARDRKPYPSYEQYF. The CDR3 nucleotides are TGCAGTGCTAGAGATCGAAAACCCTATCCCTCCTACGAGCAGTACTTC.

This sequence joins TRBV18 and TRBJ1-4; D is undetermined. CDR1 is KGHSH and CDR2 is LQKENI in the germline V gene. The CDR3 is made up of 15 amino acids. The ends were cut back, 4 bases at V and 6 bases at J, with 15 bases in the middle. The CDR3: CASSHRDFGDEKLFF. The CDR3 nucleotides are TGTGCCAGCTCACACCGGGATTTCGGAGATGAAAAACTGTTTTTT.

This clonotype was counted at least ten times. The rearrangement joins TRBV7-9 to TRBJ1-4; possibly TRBD1 for D (5 bases). The CDR3 consists of 14 residues. Germline V gene lookup returns CDR1 SEHNR and CDR2 FQNEAQ (reference sequence). V lost 6 bases to trimming and J lost 6 bases, with 14 bases between them. The CDR3 loop reads CASSQTGTDEKLFF. The CDR3 bases are TGTGCCAGCAGTCAGACCGGGACGGATGAAAAACTGTTTTTT.

The chain links TRBV2 to TRBJ1-2, with D uncertain. Germline V gives CDR1 SNHLY, CDR2 FYNNEI. CDR3 size: 15 residues. V gave up 3 bases and J gave up 0 bases, with 11 bases separating them. The CDR3 region is CASSEIIGTNYGYTF. CDR3 nucleotides: TGTGCCAGCAGTGAGATTATAGGGACTAACTATGGCTACACCTTC.

This clonotype was found many times. V gene TRBV4-1 combines with J gene TRBJ2-2, with D unclear. From germline, CDR1 is MGHRA and CDR2 YSYEKL. The V gene lost 1 base and the J gene lost 5 bases, with 14 bases spanning the gap. This CDR3 comprises 16 residues. The CDR3 spells CASSQAAVRWTGELFF. The CDR3 DNA reads as TGCGCCAGCAGCCAAGCCGCGGTAAGGTGGACCGGGGAGCTGTTTTTT.

There are many counts of this clonotype. The chain combines TRBV5-4 with TRBJ2-3; D remains unclear. There are 14 residues in the CDR3. Trimming removed 3 bases at V and 2 bases at J, with 10 bases between. CDR1 is SGHNT and CDR2 is YYREEE in the germline V gene (reference sequence). The DNA of the CDR3 is TGTGCCAGCAGCTCCCCCCCGGACACAGATACGCAGTATTTT. Translation: CASSSPPDTDTQYF.

This clonotype was seen a few times. Possible read error: a much larger clone is one base away. The V and J genes are TRBV20-1 and TRBJ2-5; TRBD2 matches 7 bases. Germline V gene data show CDR1 as DFQATT and CDR2 as SNEGSKA (reference sequence). The CDR3 runs to 15 residues. Trimming removed 0 bases from V and 4 bases from J; junction bases left unmatched: 8. The CDR3 DNA sequence: TGCAGTGCTAGAGATGGAGCGGGGAACCCAGAGACCCAGTACTTC. Amino acid sequence: CSARDGAGNPETQYF.

The chain links TRBV4-2 to TRBJ2-5; maybe TRBD2 (5 bases). V dropped 4 bases and J dropped 4 bases, with 22 bases sitting between them. Germline V CDR1 and CDR2: LGHNA, YNFKEQ. This CDR3 has 17 residues. CDR3 protein: CASSLGGLATFVETQYF. The CDR3 DNA follows: TGTGCCAGCAGCCTCGGCGGGCTAGCCACCTTCGTAGAGACCCAGTACTTC.

This clonotype was seen repeatedly, ten times or more. The chain carries TRBV6-5 and TRBJ2-7; TRBD2 aligns across 16 bases. CDR3 length equals 16 residues. Germline CDR1 reads MNHEY; CDR2 reads SVGAGI. After removal of 6 bases from V and 5 bases from J, the junction contained 7 bases not matched to a gene. The CDR3 nucleotides read TGTGCCAGCAGGGGACTAGCGGGAGGGCCGGGGAACGAGCAGTACTTC. Encoded protein: CASRGLAGGPGNEQYF.

The V and J genes are TRBV7-9 and TRBJ2-5; perhaps D is TRBD1 or TRBD2 (5 bases each). CDR1 is SEHNR and CDR2 is FQNEAQ in the germline V gene (reference sequence). V dropped 0 bases and J dropped 13 bases, with 12 bases sitting between them. This CDR3 contains 12 residues. CDR3 in amino acids: CASSLAPPGRYF. CDR3 coding DNA: TGTGCCAGCAGCTTAGCCCCCCCGGGGCGGTACTTC.

This clonotype was observed many times. V gene TRBV6-1 combines with J gene TRBJ1-2, with 8 bases lining up with TRBD1. V lost 5 bases, J lost 3 bases, and 14 bases stayed unmatched. CDR1 is MNHNS and CDR2 is SASEGT in the germline V gene. This CDR3 is 17 amino acids long. CDR3 in amino acids: CASSSNRGSRSDYGYTF. The CDR3 bases are TGTGCCAGCAGTTCCAACAGGGGGTCCCGTTCTGACTATGGCTACACCTTC.

On this clonotype itself: A much bigger clone sits one base away, suggesting this may be a read error. The chain uses TRBV20-1 and TRBJ2-5, with 13 bases aligning to TRBD2. The trim removed 6 bases at V and 7 bases at J, leaving 11 bases unmatched. Germline V gives CDR1 DFQATT, CDR2 SNEGSKA (reference sequence). The CDR3 spans 15 residues. CDR3 in amino acids: CSAPTSGRSPGTQYF. For the CDR3, the DNA is TGCAGTGCCCCGACTAGCGGGAGGTCTCCTGGGACCCAGTACTTC.

This clonotype showed up many times. The chain uses TRBV10-2 and TRBJ2-3; D is uncertain. The CDR3 has 11 residues. CDR1 is WSHSY and CDR2 is SAAADI in the germline V gene. The V gene lost 0 bases and the J gene lost 6 bases, with 1 base spanning the gap. DNA for the CDR3: TGCGCCAGCAGTGAGTCGGATACGCAGTATTTT. Its protein product is CASSESDTQYF.

This clonotype was observed many times. The gene calls are TRBV29-1 and TRBJ1-4; a weak D match, TRBD1 (5 bases). CDR3 length equals 13 residues. CDR1 is SQVTM and CDR2 is ANQGSEA in the germline V gene. Trimming removed 6 bases at V and 4 bases at J, with 12 bases between. The CDR3, as DNA: TGCAGCGTCGCCGGGACGTATAATGAAAAACTGTTTTTT. It yields the protein CSVAGTYNEKLFF.

This clonotype was found many times. V is TRBV9 and J is TRBJ2-7; no firm D call. In germline, CDR1 is SGDLS, CDR2 YYNGEE. Trimming removed 4 bases from V and 6 bases from J, with 14 bases in between. CDR3 length: 13 amino acids. Written as DNA, the CDR3 is TGTGCCAGCAGCCCGGCGGAGAGTCCCGAGCAGTACTTC. The encoded protein is CASSPAESPEQYF.

This clonotype was observed a few times. The chain has TRBV29-1 and TRBJ1-1; D is undetermined. This CDR3 has 8 amino acids. Trimming stripped 4 bases from V and 11 bases from J, with 5 bases between. The germline CDR1 and CDR2 sequences are SQVTM and ANQGSEA. CDR3 bases: TGCAGCGTTGGTTGGGCTTTCTTT. It translates to CSVGWAFF.